This T cell receptor beta chain was profiled in a study of long-term antiretroviral therapy in people with HIV. Study observations and caveats: Whichever time point was examined, clones expanded before ART dominated the repertoire.

Germline V gene data show CDR1 as KGHSH and CDR2 as LQKENI. The CDR3 length is 16 residues. J lost 7 bases, V lost 1 base, and 12 bases had no gene match. Runs used v3.0 of the immunoSEQ assay and were done at survey level. Using immunoSEQ multiplex PCR, the repertoire was profiled, and TCRdb retains in-frame clones only, with some absent. This table has tens of thousands of clones, roughly 87% appearing once. Concerning this clone: Its matching antigen is unknown.

The receptor comes from a man aged 18 to 29 with HIV. The chain couples TRBV18 to TRBJ2-7; 8 bases line up with TRBD2. The specimen was unsorted PBMCs, collected 0.6 years after starting antiretroviral therapy. The CDR3 is CASSPLGYGGAQEQYF. CDR3 bases: TGTGCCAGCTCACCACTTGGTTACGGGGGGGCGCAAGAGCAGTACTTC.